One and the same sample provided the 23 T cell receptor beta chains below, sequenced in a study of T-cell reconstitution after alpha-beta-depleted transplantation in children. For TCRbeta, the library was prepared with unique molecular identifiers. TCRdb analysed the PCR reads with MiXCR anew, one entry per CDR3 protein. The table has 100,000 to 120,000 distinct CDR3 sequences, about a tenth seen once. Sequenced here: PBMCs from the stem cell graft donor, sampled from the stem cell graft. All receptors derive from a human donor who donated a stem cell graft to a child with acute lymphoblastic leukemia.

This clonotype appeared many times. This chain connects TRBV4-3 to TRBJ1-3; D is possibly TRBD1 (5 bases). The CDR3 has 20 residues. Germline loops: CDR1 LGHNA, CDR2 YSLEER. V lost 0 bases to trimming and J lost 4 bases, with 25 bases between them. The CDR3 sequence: CASSQDFGAVQASKGNTIYF. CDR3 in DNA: TGCGCCAGCAGCCAAGACTTCGGTGCAGTACAGGCAAGCAAAGGAAACACCATATATTTT.

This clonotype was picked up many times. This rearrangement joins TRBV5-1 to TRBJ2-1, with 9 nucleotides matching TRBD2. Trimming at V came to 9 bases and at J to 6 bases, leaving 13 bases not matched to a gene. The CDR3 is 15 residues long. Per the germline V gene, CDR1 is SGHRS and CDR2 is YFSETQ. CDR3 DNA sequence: TGCGCCACCCGGTTAGCGGGAGAATTGCTCAATGAGCAGTTCTTC. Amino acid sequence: CATRLAGELLNEQFF.

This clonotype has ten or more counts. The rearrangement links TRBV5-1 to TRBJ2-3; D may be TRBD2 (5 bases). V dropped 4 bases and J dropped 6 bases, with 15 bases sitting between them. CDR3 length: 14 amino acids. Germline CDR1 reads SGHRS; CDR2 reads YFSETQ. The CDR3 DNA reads TGCGCCAGCAGCCCCGGTACAACGGGGGATACGCAGTATTTT. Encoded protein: CASSPGTTGDTQYF. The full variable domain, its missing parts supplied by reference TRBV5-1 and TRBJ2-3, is KAGVTQTPRYLIKTRGQQVTLSCSPISGHRSVSWYQQTPGQGLQFLFEYFSETQRNKGNFPGRFSGRQFSNSRSEMNVSTLELGDSALYLCASSPGTTGDTQYFGPGTRLTVL.

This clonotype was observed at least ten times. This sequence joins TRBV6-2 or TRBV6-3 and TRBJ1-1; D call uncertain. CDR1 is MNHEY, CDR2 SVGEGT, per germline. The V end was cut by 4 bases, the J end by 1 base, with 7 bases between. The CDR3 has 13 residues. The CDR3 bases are TGTGCCAGCAGTTGGTCAGAGAACACTGAAGCTTTCTTT. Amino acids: CASSWSENTEAFF.

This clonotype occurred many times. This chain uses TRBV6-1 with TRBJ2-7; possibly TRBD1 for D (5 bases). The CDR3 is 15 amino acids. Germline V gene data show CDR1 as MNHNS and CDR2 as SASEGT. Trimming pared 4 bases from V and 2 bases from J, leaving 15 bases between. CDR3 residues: CASSAMGAGTYEQYF. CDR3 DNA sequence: TGTGCCAGCAGTGCCATGGGCGCAGGGACCTACGAGCAGTACTTC.

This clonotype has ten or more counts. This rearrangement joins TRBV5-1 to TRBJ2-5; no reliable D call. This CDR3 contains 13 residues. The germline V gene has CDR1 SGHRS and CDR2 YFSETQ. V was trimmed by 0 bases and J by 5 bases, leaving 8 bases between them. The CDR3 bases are TGCGCCAGCAGCTTGGAGGGTATTGAGACCCAGTACTTC. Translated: CASSLEGIETQYF.

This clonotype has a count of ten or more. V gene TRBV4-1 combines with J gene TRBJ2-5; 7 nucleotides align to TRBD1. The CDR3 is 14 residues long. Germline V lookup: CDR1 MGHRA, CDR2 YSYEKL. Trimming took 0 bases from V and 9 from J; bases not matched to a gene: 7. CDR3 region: CASSQETGIYSQYF. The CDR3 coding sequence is TGCGCCAGCAGCCAAGAGACAGGGATTTATTCCCAGTACTTC.

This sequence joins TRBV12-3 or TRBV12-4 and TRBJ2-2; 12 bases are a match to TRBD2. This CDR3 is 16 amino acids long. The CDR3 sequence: CLNPLAGGVNTGELFF. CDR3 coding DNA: TGTTTAAATCCCCTAGCGGGAGGGGTGAACACCGGGGAGCTGTTTTTT.

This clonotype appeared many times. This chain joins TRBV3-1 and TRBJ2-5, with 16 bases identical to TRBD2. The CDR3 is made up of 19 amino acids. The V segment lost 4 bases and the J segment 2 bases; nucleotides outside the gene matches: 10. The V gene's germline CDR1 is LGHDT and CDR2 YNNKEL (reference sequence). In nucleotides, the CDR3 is TGTGCCAGCAGCCGTATAGCTCCGGGACTAGCGGGAGGGCAAGAGACCCAGTACTTC. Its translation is CASSRIAPGLAGGQETQYF.

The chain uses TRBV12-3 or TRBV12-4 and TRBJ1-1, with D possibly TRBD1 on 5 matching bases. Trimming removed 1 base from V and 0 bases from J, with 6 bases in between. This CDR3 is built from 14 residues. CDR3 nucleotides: TGTGCCAGCAGTTTAGGGGACGTGAACACTGAAGCTTTCTTT. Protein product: CASSLGDVNTEAFF.

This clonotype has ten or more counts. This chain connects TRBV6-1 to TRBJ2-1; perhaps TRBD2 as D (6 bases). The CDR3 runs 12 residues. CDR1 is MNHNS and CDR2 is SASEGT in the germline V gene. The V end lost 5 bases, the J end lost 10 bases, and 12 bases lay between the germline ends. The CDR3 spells CASSIYRGEQFF. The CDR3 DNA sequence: TGTGCCAGCAGTATATACCGGGGGGAGCAGTTCTTC.

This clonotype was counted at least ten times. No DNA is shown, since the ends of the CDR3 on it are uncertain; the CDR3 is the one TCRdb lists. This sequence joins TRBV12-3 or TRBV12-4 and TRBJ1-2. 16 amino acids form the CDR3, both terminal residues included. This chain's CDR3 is CASSLYVGIGTAVDTF.

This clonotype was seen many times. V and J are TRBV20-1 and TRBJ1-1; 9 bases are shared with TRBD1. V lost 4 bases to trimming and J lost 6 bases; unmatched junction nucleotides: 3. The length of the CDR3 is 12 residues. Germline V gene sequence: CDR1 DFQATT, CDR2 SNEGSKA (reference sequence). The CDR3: CSATTGGPEAFF. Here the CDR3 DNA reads TGCAGTGCTACGACAGGGGGGCCTGAAGCTTTCTTT.

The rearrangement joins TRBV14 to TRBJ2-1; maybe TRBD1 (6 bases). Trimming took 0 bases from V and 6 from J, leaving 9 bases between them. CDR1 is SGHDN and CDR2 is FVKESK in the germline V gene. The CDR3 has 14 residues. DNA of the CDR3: TGTGCCAGCAGCCAAGATACAGGGATCAATGAGCAGTTCTTC. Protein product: CASSQDTGINEQFF. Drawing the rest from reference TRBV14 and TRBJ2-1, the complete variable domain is EAGVTQFPSHSVIEKGQTVTLRCDPISGHDNLYWYRRVMGKEIKFLLHFVKESKQDESGMPNNRFLAERTGGTYSTLKVQPAELEDSGVYFCASSQDTGINEQFFGPGTRLTVL.

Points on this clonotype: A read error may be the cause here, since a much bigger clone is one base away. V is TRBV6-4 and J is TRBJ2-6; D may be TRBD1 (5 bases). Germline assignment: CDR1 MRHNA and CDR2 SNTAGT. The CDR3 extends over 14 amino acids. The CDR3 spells CASSDSSGANGLTF. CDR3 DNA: TGTGCCAGCAGTGACAGCTCTGGGGCCAACGGCCTGACTTTC.

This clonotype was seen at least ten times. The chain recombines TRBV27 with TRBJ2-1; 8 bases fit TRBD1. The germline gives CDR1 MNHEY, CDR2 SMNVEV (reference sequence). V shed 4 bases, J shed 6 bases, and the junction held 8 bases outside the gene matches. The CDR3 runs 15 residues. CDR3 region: CASSSRGLGFNEQFF. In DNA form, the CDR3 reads TGTGCCAGCAGTTCCAGGGGGCTTGGTTTCAATGAGCAGTTCTTC.

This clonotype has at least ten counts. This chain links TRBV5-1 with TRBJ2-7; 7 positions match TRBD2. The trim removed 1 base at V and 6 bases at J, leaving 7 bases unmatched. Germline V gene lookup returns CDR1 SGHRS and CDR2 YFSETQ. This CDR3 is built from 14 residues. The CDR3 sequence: CASSLLSGTTEQYF. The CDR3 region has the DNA TGCGCCAGCAGCTTGTTGTCCGGGACTACCGAGCAGTACTTC.

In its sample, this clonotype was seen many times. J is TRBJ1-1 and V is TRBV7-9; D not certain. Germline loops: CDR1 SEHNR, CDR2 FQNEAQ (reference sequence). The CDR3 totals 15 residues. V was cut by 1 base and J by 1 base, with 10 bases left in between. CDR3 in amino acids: CASSLDSETNTEAFF. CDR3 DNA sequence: TGTGCCAGCAGCTTAGATTCAGAAACGAACACTGAAGCTTTCTTT.

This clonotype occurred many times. The CDR3 reads CSAVSGQGYSGANVLTF. The CDR3 coding sequence is TGCAGCGCCGTAAGTGGACAGGGTTACTCTGGGGCCAACGTCCTGACTTTC. The rearrangement uses TRBV29-1 and TRBJ2-6, with TRBD1 matching over 8 bases. Germline values: CDR1 SQVTM, CDR2 ANQGSEA. This CDR3 contains 17 residues. The trim removed 7 bases at V and 0 bases at J, leaving 11 bases unmatched.

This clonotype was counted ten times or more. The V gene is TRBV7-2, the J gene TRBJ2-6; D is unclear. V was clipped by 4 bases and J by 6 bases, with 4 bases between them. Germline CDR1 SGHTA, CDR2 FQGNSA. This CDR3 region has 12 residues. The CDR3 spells CASSSTANVLTF. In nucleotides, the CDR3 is TGTGCCAGCAGCTCAACGGCCAACGTCCTGACTTTC.

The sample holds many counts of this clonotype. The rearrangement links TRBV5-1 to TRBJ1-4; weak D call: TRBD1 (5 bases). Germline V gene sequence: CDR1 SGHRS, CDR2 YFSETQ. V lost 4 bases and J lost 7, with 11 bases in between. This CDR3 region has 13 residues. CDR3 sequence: CASSAGTVEKLFF. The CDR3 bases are TGCGCCAGCAGCGCCGGGACGGTTGAAAAACTGTTTTTT.

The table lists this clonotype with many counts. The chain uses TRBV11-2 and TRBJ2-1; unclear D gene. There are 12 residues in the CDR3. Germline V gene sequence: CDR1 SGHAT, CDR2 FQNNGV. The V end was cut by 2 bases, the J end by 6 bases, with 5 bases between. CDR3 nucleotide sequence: TGTGCCAGCAGCTTAATCCTCAATGAGCAGTTCTTC. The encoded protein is CASSLILNEQFF.

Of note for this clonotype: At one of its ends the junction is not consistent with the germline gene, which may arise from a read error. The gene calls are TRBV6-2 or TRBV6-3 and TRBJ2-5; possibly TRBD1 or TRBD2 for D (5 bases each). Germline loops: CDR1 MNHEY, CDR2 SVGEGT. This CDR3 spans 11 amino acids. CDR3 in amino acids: CASSLGTSVGF. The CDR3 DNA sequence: TGTGCCAGCAGCCTCGGGACCTCCGTCGGGTTC.